The present T cell receptor (beta chain) was sequenced within a study of T cell responses to AZD1222 COVID-19 vaccine (dated by TCRdb to about 2021). About the investigation overall: A total of approximately 230 trial participants underwent TCR sequencing, of whom about 200 received two doses of AZD1222 and about 25 received two doses of the MenACWY control vaccine. Trial participants were enrolled by age into 18-55, 56-69 and 70-plus year subgroups, with 148, 28 and 57 TCR-sequenced participants respectively. General findings and caveats noted by the study authors: Because no day 14 peak-response samples were available, the repertoires could be characterized only after the peak T cell response. Only five to seven AZD1222 recipients were SARS-CoV-2 seropositive at baseline, limiting conclusions about previously exposed vaccinees. Most participants were white British and females outnumbered males, and the authors suggested that clonal diversity may have been underestimated. Epitopes outside the regions mutated in the B.1.351 and B.1.1.7 variants were reportedly recognized by nearly half of the unique spike-specific TCRs. In the small 56-69-year group, the increase in depth fell short of significance, most likely because of low power. Spike-specific TCR breadth and depth rose significantly after two AZD1222 doses compared with day 0 and with MenACWY recipients. The vaccine-associated CD4 TCRs covered the entire spike protein, and the dominant responses fell in regions 160-218 and 743-854.

This clone was seen just once. Its antigen is not yet known. Base qualities were left out, and no much larger clone turns up one base away. The CDR3 regions of human TCRbeta chains were subjected to immunosequencing. The authors' pipeline ran thus. Repertoire TCRs were checked for matches against a reference library of SARS-CoV-2-specific TCRs that had been generated using the MIRA antigen-specificity platform. Breadth meant the fraction of unique TCRs that were SARS-CoV-2-associated, whereas depth meant the fraction of total T cells that were SARS-CoV-2-associated. Using the MIRA data, every spike-specific TCR was mapped to the spike region that the TCR reacted to and assigned to either a CD4 or a CD8 class. Log10-transformed breadth and depth values were compared by one-way ANOVA with Sidak's multiple comparisons tests. Held by TCRdb, this immuneACCESS table contains in-frame sequences only and omits some clones. Under half of the omission traces to an unresolved V gene where checked; the cause of the rest is unknown. V and J calls and clone size are copied from that table; D and trimming were computed from the DNA. This sample is represented by approximately 89,000 clones; 85% to 95% of them were singletons. Roughly 4.8% of the sample is held by the ten biggest clonotypes.

What this sample's time point label stands for: baseline before first vaccination. The sample's treatment or condition label, in plain terms: meningococcal conjugate vaccine given as trial control. Vaccinee samples were obtained from the UK trials COV001 and COV002, which included a single-blind randomized controlled phase 2/3 trial of AZD1222 (ChAdOx1 nCoV-19) in healthy adults. For TCRbeta chain sequencing, PBMC samples were collected from trial participants at day 0 and at day 28 after the second dose. The receptor was isolated from an adult in good health. Source: peripheral blood, taken on day 0 of MenACWY control vaccination.

In nucleotides, the sequence is TGTGCCAGCAGCTTAGCACAGGGGGCTGGAAACACCATATATTTT. Protein translation: CASSLAQGAGNTIYF. The rearranged chain carries TRBV7-6 and TRBJ1-3, and TRBD1 aligns with 8 junction nucleotides. V trim: 0 bases; J trim: 2 bases; unmatched bases: 0. Inclusive of the bounding cysteine and phenylalanine, the CDR3 is 15 residues long. Only CDR3 DNA is held: 45 bases, read in frame from base 1. CDR1 and CDR2, looked up from the germline V gene, are SGHVS and FNYEAQ.